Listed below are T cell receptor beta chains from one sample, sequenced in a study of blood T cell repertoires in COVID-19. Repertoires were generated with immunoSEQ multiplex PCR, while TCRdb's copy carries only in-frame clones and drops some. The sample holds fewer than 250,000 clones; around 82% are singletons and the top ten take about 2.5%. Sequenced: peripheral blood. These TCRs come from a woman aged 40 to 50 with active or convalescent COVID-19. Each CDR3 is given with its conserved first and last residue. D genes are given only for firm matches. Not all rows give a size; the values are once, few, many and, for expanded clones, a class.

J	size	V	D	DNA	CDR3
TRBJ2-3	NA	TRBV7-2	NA	TGTGCCAGCAGCTTAGAGATTCGGGGAACGCAGTATTTT	CASSLEIRGTQYF
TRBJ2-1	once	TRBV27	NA	TGTGCCAGCAGTTTAGGGGCAGGGGCTAGGAATGAGCAGTTCTTC	CASSLGAGARNEQFF
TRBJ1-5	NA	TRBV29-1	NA	TGCAGCGTTGAATCGGGGGTTGGTCAGCCCCAGCATTTT	CSVESGVGQPQHF
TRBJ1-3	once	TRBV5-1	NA	TGCGCCAGCCAGATTGGTTCGGGGATGGGAAACACCATATATTTT	CASQIGSGMGNTIYF
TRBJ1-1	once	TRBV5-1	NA	TGCGCCAGCAGCTTGGGCGGAATGAACACTGAAGCTTTCTTT	CASSLGGMNTEAFF
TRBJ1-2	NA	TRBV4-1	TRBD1	TGCGCCAGCAGCCTCGGACAGGGCACTAACTATGGCTACACCTTC	CASSLGQGTNYGYTF
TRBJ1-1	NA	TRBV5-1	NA	TGCGCCAGCAGCTTCACGGGGTCGTACACTGAAGCTTTCTTT	CASSFTGSYTEAFF
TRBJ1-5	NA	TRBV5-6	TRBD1	TGTGCCAGCAGCTTTGACAGGGGGTTTGGCAATCAGCCCCAGCATTTT	CASSFDRGFGNQPQHF
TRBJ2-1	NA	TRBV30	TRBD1	TGTGCCCGCGGGACAGGGGGCACGAATGAGCAGTTCTTC	CARGTGGTNEQFF
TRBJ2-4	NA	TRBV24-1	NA	TGTGCCACCAGTGCCTCAGGGGTTAGCAAAAACATTCAGTACTTC	CATSASGVSKNIQYF
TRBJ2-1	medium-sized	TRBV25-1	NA	TGTGCCAGCTCGACAGACTACAATGAGCAGTTCTTC	CASSTDYNEQFF
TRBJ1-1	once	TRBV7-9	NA	TGTGCCAGCACCTCGGGGGGAAGGAACACTGAAGCTTTCTTT	CASTSGGRNTEAFF
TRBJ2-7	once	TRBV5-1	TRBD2	TGCGCCAGCAGCCGGACTAGCGGGTTCTACGAGCAGTACTTC	CASSRTSGFYEQYF
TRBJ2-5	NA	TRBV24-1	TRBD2	TGTGCCACCAGTGATTCCCTGGCGGGAGGGTTAGAGACCCAGTACTTC	CATSDSLAGGLETQYF
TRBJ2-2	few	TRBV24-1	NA	TGTGCCACCAGTGATAGGGAGGTTACCGGGGAGCTGTTTTTT	CATSDREVTGELFF
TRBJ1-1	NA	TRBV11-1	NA	TGTGCCAGCAGCTTAGCTGGGGCAGGGTACATGAACACTGAAGCTTTCTTT	CASSLAGAGYMNTEAFF
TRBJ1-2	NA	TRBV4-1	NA	TGCGCCAGCAGCCGCTTTCAGGGAAACTATGGCTACACCTTC	CASSRFQGNYGYTF
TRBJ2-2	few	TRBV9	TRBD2	TGTGCCAGCAGCGTAGGTCTAGCGGGGGGCACCGGGGAGCTGTTTTTT	CASSVGLAGGTGELFF
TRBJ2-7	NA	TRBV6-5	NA	TGTGCCAGCAGTTCGCCCGCCCAGGGACTGGGGGACGAGCAGTACTTC	CASSSPAQGLGDEQYF
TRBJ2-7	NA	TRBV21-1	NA	TGTGCCAGCAGCAAAGCCTCCGGGACAGGGCGTAAATGCGAGCAGTACTTC	CASSKASGTGRKCEQYF
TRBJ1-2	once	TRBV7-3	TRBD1	TGTGCCAGCAGCCCGGGACAGCGCTATGGCTACACCTTC	CASSPGQRYGYTF
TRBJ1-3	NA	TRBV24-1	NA	TGTGCCACCAGTGATTCGAACATCGGAAACACCATATATTTT	CATSDSNIGNTIYF